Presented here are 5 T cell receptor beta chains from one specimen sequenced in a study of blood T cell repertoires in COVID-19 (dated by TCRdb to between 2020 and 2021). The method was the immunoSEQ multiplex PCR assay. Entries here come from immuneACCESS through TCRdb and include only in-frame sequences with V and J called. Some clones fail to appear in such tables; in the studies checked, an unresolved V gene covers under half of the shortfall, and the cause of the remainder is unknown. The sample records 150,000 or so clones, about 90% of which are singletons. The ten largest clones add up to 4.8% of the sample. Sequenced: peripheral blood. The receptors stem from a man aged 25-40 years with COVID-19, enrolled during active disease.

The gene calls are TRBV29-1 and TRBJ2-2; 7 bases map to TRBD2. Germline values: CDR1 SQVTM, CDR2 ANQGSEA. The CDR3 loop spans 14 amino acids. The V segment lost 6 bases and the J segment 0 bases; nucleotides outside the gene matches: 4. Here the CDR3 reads CSVLSGTNTGELFF. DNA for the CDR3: TGCAGCGTCCTAAGCGGGACGAACACCGGGGAGCTGTTTTTT.

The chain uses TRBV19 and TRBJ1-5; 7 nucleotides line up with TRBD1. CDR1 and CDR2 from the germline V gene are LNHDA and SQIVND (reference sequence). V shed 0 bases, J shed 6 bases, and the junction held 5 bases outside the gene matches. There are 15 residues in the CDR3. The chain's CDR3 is CASSIDDRAGQPQHF. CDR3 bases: TGTGCCAGTAGTATAGATGACAGGGCCGGTCAGCCCCAGCATTTT.

Here the CDR3 DNA reads TGCGCCAGCAGCCAAGACGGGGGGTTTGCCACCGGGGAGCTGTTTTTT. It encodes CASSQDGGFATGELFF. This chain uses TRBV4-3 with TRBJ2-2; 7 bases map to TRBD2. Germline lookup yields CDR1 LGHNA and CDR2 YSLEER. Unmatched junction bases numbered 5, after V lost 0 bases and J lost 4 bases. This CDR3 has 16 residues.

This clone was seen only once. The CDR3 coding sequence is TGTGCCAGCAGCCCACAGGCTTCTAATGAAAAACTGTTTTTT. This translates into CASSPQASNEKLFF. This sequence joins TRBV7-2 and TRBJ1-4; weak D call: TRBD1 (5 bases). The CDR3 is 14 amino acids. V gave up 5 bases and J gave up 3 bases, with 10 bases separating them. Germline CDR1 and CDR2: SGHTA and FQGNSA.

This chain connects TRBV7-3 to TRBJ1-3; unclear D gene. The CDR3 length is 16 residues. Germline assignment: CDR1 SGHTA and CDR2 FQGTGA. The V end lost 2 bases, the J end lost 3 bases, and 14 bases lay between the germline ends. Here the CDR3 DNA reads TGTGCCAGCAGCTTAGGTCTGGGAGGCGTTGGAAACACCATATATTTT. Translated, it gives CASSLGLGGVGNTIYF.